One and the same sample provided the 24 T cell receptor beta chains below, sequenced in a study of technical replicates of blood from a few donors. The table came from immunoSEQ multiplex PCR; TCRdb's copy has only in-frame clones and leaves some out. The data contain fewer than 85,000 clones, about 96% of them seen just once; the ten biggest clones take up around 0.31%. Sequencing was carried out using T cells isolated from PBMCs. These receptors all stem from a human donor in good health.

The genes are TRBV28 and TRBJ1-1; a weak D match, TRBD1 (6 bases). V was shortened by 5 bases and J by 3 bases, with 19 bases between the two germline ends. This CDR3 has 16 amino acids. Germline-derived CDR1 and CDR2 are MDHEN and SYDVKM. The CDR3 here is CASSLYREIIDTEAFF. CDR3 nucleotides: TGTGCCAGCAGTCTTTACAGGGAGATTATAGACACTGAAGCTTTCTTT.

The rearrangement links TRBV9 to TRBJ1-1; perhaps TRBD1 as D (6 bases). The CDR3 has 14 residues. The germline V and J ends were trimmed by 0 bases and 3 bases, with 9 bases remaining between them. The germline V gene has CDR1 SGDLS and CDR2 YYNGEE. The CDR3, as DNA: TGTGCCAGCAGCGTAGACGGACAGTACACTGAAGCTTTCTTT. The encoded protein is CASSVDGQYTEAFF.

This clone was detected only a few times. The chain couples TRBV5-5 to TRBJ1-4; a weak D match, TRBD1 (5 bases). The length of the CDR3 is 16 residues. V lost 0 bases to trimming and J lost 8 bases, with 17 bases between them. Per germline, CDR1 SGHKS and CDR2 YYEKEE (reference sequence). The CDR3 protein is CASSLDWGGSEEKLFF. For the CDR3, the DNA is TGTGCCAGCAGCTTGGATTGGGGGGGGAGTGAGGAAAAACTGTTTTTT.

The rearrangement uses TRBV5-1 and TRBJ2-5, with 8 bases identical to TRBD1. V lost 4 bases to trimming and J lost 4 bases; unmatched junction nucleotides: 3. This CDR3 region has 13 residues. Germline V gene sequence: CDR1 SGHRS, CDR2 YFSETQ. CDR3 nucleotide sequence: TGCGCCAGCAGCAGCAGGGGGCGAGAGACCCAGTACTTC. Encoded protein: CASSSRGRETQYF.

The V and J genes are TRBV7-9 and TRBJ2-7; D is possibly TRBD2 (6 bases). CDR1 SEHNR and CDR2 FQNEAQ come from the germline V gene (reference sequence). V lost 1 base to trimming and J lost 5 bases, with 18 bases between them. The CDR3 loop spans 16 amino acids. The CDR3 region has the DNA TGTGCCAGCAGCTTAGGTGCGGGACGGGCCGTCAACGAGCAGTACTTC. Its protein is CASSLGAGRAVNEQYF.

The rearrangement links TRBV27 to TRBJ2-1; no definite D call. The CDR3 runs 14 residues. Per the germline V gene, CDR1 is MNHEY and CDR2 is SMNVEV (reference sequence). V lost 2 bases and J lost 0, with 5 bases in between. CDR3 loop: CASSLDFSYNEQFF. The CDR3 DNA sequence: TGTGCCAGCAGTTTAGACTTCTCCTACAATGAGCAGTTCTTC.

This clone appeared once. This chain connects TRBV6-5 to TRBJ2-7, with 8 nucleotides matching TRBD1. V trimming: 0 bases; J trimming: 4 bases; junction bases outside the gene matches: 5. CDR3 length: 15 amino acids. Germline CDR1 and CDR2: MNHEY and SVGAGI. The CDR3 spells CASSYSDDRGYEQYF. The CDR3 DNA reads TGTGCCAGCAGTTACTCGGATGACAGGGGATACGAGCAGTACTTC.

This chain connects TRBV12-2 to TRBJ2-2; the table calls TRBD2, which could not be checked here. TRBV12-2 is assigned pseudogene status. This CDR3 region has 15 residues. The CDR3 bases are TGTGCAAGTCGCTTAGAGGCGGATTACACCGGGGAGCTGTTTTTT. Protein product: CASRLEADYTGELFF.

V gene TRBV28 combines with J gene TRBJ2-5; TRBD2 matches 10 bases. Germline values: CDR1 MDHEN, CDR2 SYDVKM. This CDR3 contains 15 residues. The trim removed 3 bases at V and 5 bases at J, leaving 6 bases unmatched. This CDR3 is CASSFLAGVLETQYF. DNA for the CDR3: TGTGCCAGCAGTTTTCTAGCGGGAGTATTGGAGACCCAGTACTTC.

The chain couples TRBV5-4 to TRBJ1-3; D is unclear. Germline assignment: CDR1 SGHNT and CDR2 YYREEE (reference sequence). The CDR3 sequence is 14 residues long. Between the trimmed V and J ends, which lost 0 bases and 3 bases, there was a span of 7 bases. The CDR3: CASSLDGSGNTIYF. CDR3 sequence (DNA): TGTGCCAGCAGCTTGGATGGCAGTGGAAACACCATATATTTT.

This chain connects TRBV4-3 to TRBJ1-2, with 8 bases lining up with TRBD1. The CDR3 loop spans 15 amino acids. V lost 0 bases to trimming and J lost 4 bases; unmatched junction nucleotides: 4. Germline V CDR1 and CDR2: LGHNA, YSLEER. This chain's CDR3 is CASSQEPGQVYGYTF. The DNA of the CDR3 is TGCGCCAGCAGCCAAGAGCCGGGACAGGTCTATGGCTACACCTTC.

The gene calls are TRBV5-1 and TRBJ2-1; 8 bases are a match to TRBD2. This CDR3 has 15 residues. From germline, CDR1 is SGHRS and CDR2 YFSETQ. J was trimmed by 7 bases and V by 1 base; bases with no gene match: 7. CDR3 DNA: TGCGCCAGCAGCTTGAGTAGCGGGATGGAAAATGAGCAGTTCTTC. Amino acids: CASSLSSGMENEQFF.

This clone appeared a single time. V is TRBV4-3 and J is TRBJ2-7; weak D call: TRBD2 (6 bases). This CDR3 region has 18 residues. Trimming left V 1 base short and J 1 base short, with 20 bases between. Germline CDR1 LGHNA, CDR2 YSLEER. CDR3 residues: CASSQASRSGTLSYEQYF. The CDR3 DNA sequence: TGCGCCAGCAGCCAAGCGTCTCGGTCCGGGACTTTGTCCTACGAGCAGTACTTC.

V gene TRBV4-1 combines with J gene TRBJ1-2, with D unclear. V lost 3 bases, J lost 7 bases, and 12 bases lay in between. CDR3 length: 13 residues. Germline V gives CDR1 MGHRA, CDR2 YSYEKL. The CDR3 is CASSHTKETGYTF. In DNA form, the CDR3 reads TGCGCCAGCAGCCACACAAAGGAGACTGGCTACACCTTC.

The chain couples TRBV10-3 to TRBJ2-3, with D unclear. This CDR3 contains 17 residues. The germline V gene has CDR1 ENHRY and CDR2 SYGVKD. Trimming took off 3 bases at V and 8 bases at J, with 24 bases between the two ends. CDR3: CAISESPRLVGYVTQYF. The CDR3 nucleotides are TGTGCCATCAGTGAATCTCCGAGGCTAGTTGGTTACGTTACGCAGTATTTT.

The V gene is TRBV5-1, the J gene TRBJ1-3; D remains ambiguous. This CDR3 contains 17 residues. Germline CDR1 SGHRS, CDR2 YFSETQ. V lost 3 bases, J lost 0 bases, and 16 bases lay in between. CDR3 sequence reads: CASSYIQSSFSGNTIYF. The CDR3 bases are TGCGCCAGCAGCTACATACAGTCTTCCTTCTCTGGAAACACCATATATTTT.

The chain combines TRBV5-1 with TRBJ1-2; D perhaps matches TRBD1 (5 bases). Germline V gene sequence: CDR1 SGHRS, CDR2 YFSETQ. This CDR3 contains 15 residues. V lost 4 bases and J lost 1, with 14 bases in between. CDR3 DNA: TGCGCCAGCAGCCAACAGCCGGGGGTTAACTATGGCTACACCTTC. This encodes CASSQQPGVNYGYTF. Looking up the rest from reference TRBV5-1 and TRBJ1-2 gives the full variable domain: KAGVTQTPRYLIKTRGQQVTLSCSPISGHRSVSWYQQTPGQGLQFLFEYFSETQRNKGNFPGRFSGRQFSNSRSEMNVSTLELGDSALYLCASSQQPGVNYGYTFGSGTRLTVV.

The rearrangement joins TRBV5-4 to TRBJ1-2, with D perhaps matching TRBD1 (5 bases). Germline loops: CDR1 SGHNT, CDR2 YYREEE (reference sequence). Between the trimmed V and J ends, which lost 5 bases and 8 bases, there was a span of 13 bases. The CDR3 spans 12 residues. The CDR3 DNA is TGTGCCAGCAGGCGTGACAGTAACGGCTACACCTTC. This translates into CASRRDSNGYTF.

This clone was picked up one time. The rearrangement links TRBV11-2 to TRBJ1-2; 7 bases are shared with TRBD1. The CDR3 has 14 amino acids. Per the germline V gene, CDR1 is SGHAT and CDR2 is FQNNGV. Losses at the gene ends were 0 bases for V and 8 bases for J; bases not matched to a gene: 6. CDR3 DNA: TGTGCCAGCAGCTTAGATTCAGGGGGTCGGGGCTACACCTTC. Translation gives CASSLDSGGRGYTF. Full variable domain (missing parts from reference TRBV11-2 and TRBJ1-2): EAGVAQSPRYKIIEKRQSVAFWCNPISGHATLYWYQQILGQGPKLLIQFQNNGVVDDSQLPKDRFSAERLKGVDSTLKIQPAKLEDSAVYLCASSLDSGGRGYTFGSGTRLTVV.

About this clone itself: Other DNA sequences in the same sample also yield this CDR3. The CDR3 DNA reads as TGCAGTGCTAGAGGCAGCTACGAGCAGTACTTC. It is translated as CSARGSYEQYF. The chain carries TRBV20-1 and TRBJ2-7; D not certain. Germline CDR1 is DFQATT and CDR2 is SNEGSKA (reference sequence). Trimming removed 1 base from V and 3 bases from J, with 4 bases in between. The CDR3 has 11 amino acids.

This chain uses TRBV7-9 with TRBJ2-7; TRBD1 matches 11 bases. Germline V gives CDR1 SEHNR, CDR2 FQNEAQ (reference sequence). The J segment lost 5 bases and the V segment lost 5 bases, leaving 5 bases of the junction unmatched. The CDR3 consists of 14 residues. This chain's CDR3 is CASSTGQGAHEQYF. The CDR3 nucleotides read TGTGCCAGCAGCACAGGACAGGGGGCCCACGAGCAGTACTTC.

The V and J genes are TRBV7-3 and TRBJ2-1, with a possible D match to TRBD1 (5 bases). Germline loops: CDR1 SGHTA, CDR2 FQGTGA. Trimming removed 5 bases from V and 15 bases from J, with 20 bases in between. The CDR3 runs 13 residues. In nucleotides, the CDR3 is TGTGCCAGCAGCCCACTCGGACACCCCGCTCTGTTCTTC. Protein: CASSPLGHPALFF.

The chain couples TRBV10-3 to TRBJ1-1; 7 bases agree with TRBD1. This CDR3 has 14 amino acids. J was trimmed by 5 bases and V by 2 bases; bases with no gene match: 5. The germline CDR1 and CDR2 sequences are ENHRY and SYGVKD. The CDR3 protein is CAISETGEGTEAFF. The CDR3 coding sequence is TGTGCCATCAGTGAGACAGGGGAAGGGACTGAAGCTTTCTTT.

This clone has a handful of counts. The J gene is TRBJ2-5, the V gene TRBV28; 7 bases line up with TRBD2. The CDR3 length is 14 residues. Trimming at V came to 4 bases and at J to 2 bases, leaving 4 bases not matched to a gene. Per germline, CDR1 MDHEN and CDR2 SYDVKM. The CDR3 nucleotides are TGTGCCAGCAGTTCAGCGGGAATACAAGAGACCCAGTACTTC. Translation gives CASSSAGIQETQYF.